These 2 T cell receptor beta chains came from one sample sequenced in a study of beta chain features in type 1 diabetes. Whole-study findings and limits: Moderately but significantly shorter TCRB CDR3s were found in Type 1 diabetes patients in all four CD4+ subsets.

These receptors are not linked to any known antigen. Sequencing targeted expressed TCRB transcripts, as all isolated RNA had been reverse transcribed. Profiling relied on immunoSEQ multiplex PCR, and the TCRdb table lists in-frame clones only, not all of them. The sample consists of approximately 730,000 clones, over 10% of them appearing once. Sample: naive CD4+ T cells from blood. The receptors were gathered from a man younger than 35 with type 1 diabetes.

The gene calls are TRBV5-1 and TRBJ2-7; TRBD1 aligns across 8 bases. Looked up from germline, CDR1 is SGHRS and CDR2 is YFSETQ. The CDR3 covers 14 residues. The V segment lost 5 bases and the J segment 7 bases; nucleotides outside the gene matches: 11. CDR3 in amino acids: CASRGSGGNGEQYF. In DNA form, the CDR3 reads TGCGCCAGCAGAGGTTCAGGGGGCAATGGGGAGCAGTACTTC.

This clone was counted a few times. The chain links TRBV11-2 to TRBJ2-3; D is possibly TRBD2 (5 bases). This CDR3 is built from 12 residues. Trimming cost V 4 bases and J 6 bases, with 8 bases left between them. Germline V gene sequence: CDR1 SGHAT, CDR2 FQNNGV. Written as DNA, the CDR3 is TGTGCCAGCAGCTATGAGCGGGATACGCAGTATTTT. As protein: CASSYERDTQYF. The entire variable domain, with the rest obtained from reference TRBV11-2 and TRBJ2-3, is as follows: EAGVAQSPRYKIIEKRQSVAFWCNPISGHATLYWYQQILGQGPKLLIQFQNNGVVDDSQLPKDRFSAERLKGVDSTLKIQPAKLEDSAVYLCASSYERDTQYFGPGTRLTVL.